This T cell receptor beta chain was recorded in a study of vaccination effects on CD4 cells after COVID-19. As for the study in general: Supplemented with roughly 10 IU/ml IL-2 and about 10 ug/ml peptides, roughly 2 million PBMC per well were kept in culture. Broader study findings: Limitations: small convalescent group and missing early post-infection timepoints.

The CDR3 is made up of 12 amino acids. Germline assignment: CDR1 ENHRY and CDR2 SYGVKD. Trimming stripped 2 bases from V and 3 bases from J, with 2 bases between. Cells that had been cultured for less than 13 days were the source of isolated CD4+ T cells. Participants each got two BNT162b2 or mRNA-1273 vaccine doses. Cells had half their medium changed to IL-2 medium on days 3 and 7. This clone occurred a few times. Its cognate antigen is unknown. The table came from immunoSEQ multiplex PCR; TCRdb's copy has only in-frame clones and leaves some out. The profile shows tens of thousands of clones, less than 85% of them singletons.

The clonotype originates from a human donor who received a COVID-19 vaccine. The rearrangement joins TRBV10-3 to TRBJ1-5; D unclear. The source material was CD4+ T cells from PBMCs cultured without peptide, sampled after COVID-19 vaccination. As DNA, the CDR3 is TGTGCCATCAGTGAGCCCAATCAGCCCCAGCATTTT. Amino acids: CAISEPNQPQHF.